The 25 T cell receptor beta chains below all came from one sample that was sequenced in a study of T-cell reconstitution after alpha-beta-depleted transplantation in children. Preparation of the TCRbeta library used unique molecular identifiers. TCRdb independently ran MiXCR on the PCR reads; one entry per CDR3 protein. The sample holds 330,000 or so distinct CDR3 sequences; around 10% are singletons and the top ten take approximately 7%. This specimen was PBMCs, taken before TCRalphabeta/CD19-depleted stem cell transplant. The source of these receptors is a boy under two years old with acute myeloid leukemia, due to receive a stem cell transplant.

In its sample, this clonotype was seen many times. The chain is built from TRBV5-1 and TRBJ2-2; D unclear. Germline-derived CDR1 and CDR2 are SGHRS and YFSETQ. The CDR3 extends over 14 amino acids. Trimming took 1 base from V and 8 from J, leaving 12 bases between them. CDR3 in amino acids: CASSLLSDEGELFF. CDR3 DNA sequence: TGCGCCAGCAGCTTGCTCTCCGACGAGGGGGAGCTGTTTTTT.

This clonotype was observed many times. The chain joins TRBV2 to TRBJ2-1, with a tentative D call TRBD1 (5 bases). CDR1 and CDR2 from the germline V gene are SNHLY and FYNNEI. The CDR3 totals 13 residues. With 4 bases removed from V and 8 bases from J, the gap between germline ends came to 12 bases. In DNA, the CDR3 is TGTGCCAGCAGTGTCCCAGGGTACGATGAGCAGTTCTTC. Translated, it gives CASSVPGYDEQFF.

This clonotype was found many times. The chain has TRBV7-9 and TRBJ1-1; D is perhaps TRBD1 (6 bases). CDR1 and CDR2 from the germline V gene are SEHNR and FQNEAQ (reference sequence). The CDR3 contains 14 residues. V was shortened by 1 base and J by 8 bases, with 14 bases between the two germline ends. Written as DNA, the CDR3 is TGTGCCAGCAGCTTAGTTCTGACAGGAACAGAAGCTTTCTTT. Translation: CASSLVLTGTEAFF. Drawing the rest from reference TRBV7-9 and TRBJ1-1, the complete variable domain is DTGVSQNPRHKITKRGQNVTFRCDPISEHNRLYWYRQTLGQGPEFLTYFQNEAQLEKSRLLSDRFSAERPKGSFSTLEIQRTEQGDSAMYLCASSLVLTGTEAFFGQGTRLTVV.

This clonotype has a count of ten or more. The CDR3 loop is CASSQGNSYEQYF. CDR3 nucleotides: TGCGCCAGCAGCCAGGGGAACTCCTACGAGCAGTACTTC. The V gene is TRBV4-3, the J gene TRBJ2-7; D remains unclear. The CDR3 consists of 13 residues. The germline V gene has CDR1 LGHNA and CDR2 YSLEER. Trimming pared 3 bases from V and 0 bases from J, leaving 6 bases between.

This clonotype was detected ten times or more. The chain uses TRBV20-1 and TRBJ2-4; 9 bases map to TRBD2. Trimming cost V 2 bases and J 6 bases; bases outside gene matches: 8. Germline CDR1 is DFQATT and CDR2 is SNEGSKA (reference sequence). The CDR3 covers 15 residues. The CDR3 here is CSARSLAGRGNIQYF. CDR3 coding DNA: TGCAGTGCTAGAAGTCTAGCGGGGAGGGGAAACATTCAGTACTTC.

This clonotype was seen repeatedly, ten times or more. The chain uses TRBV9 and TRBJ2-7, with D unclear. Looked up from germline, CDR1 is SGDLS and CDR2 is YYNGEE. Trimming cost V 0 bases and J 3 bases, with 7 bases left between them. This CDR3 spans 13 amino acids. This chain's CDR3 is CASSVGPFYEQYF. The CDR3 region has the DNA TGTGCCAGCAGCGTAGGTCCCTTCTACGAGCAGTACTTC.

This clonotype has at least ten counts. The chain has TRBV6-5 and TRBJ2-2; D not resolved. The ends were cut back, 2 bases at V and 2 bases at J, with 6 bases in the middle. This CDR3 has 14 residues. The germline V gene has CDR1 MNHEY and CDR2 SVGAGI. The CDR3 loop is CASSYRSNTGELFF. The CDR3 DNA reads as TGTGCCAGCAGTTACCGGTCCAACACCGGGGAGCTGTTTTTT.

Ten or more counts support this clonotype. The chain joins TRBV6-4 to TRBJ2-1; 9 bases line up with TRBD2. CDR3 length equals 16 residues. CDR1 is MRHNA, CDR2 SNTAGT, per germline. V lost 7 bases, J lost 0 bases, and 7 bases stayed unmatched. CDR3 sequence reads: CASTGSGGFSYNEQFF. CDR3 bases: TGTGCCAGCACCGGTAGCGGGGGCTTCTCCTACAATGAGCAGTTCTTC.

This clonotype was seen many times. The chain combines TRBV7-9 with TRBJ2-7; no clear D gene. This CDR3 region has 14 residues. Germline CDR1 and CDR2: SEHNR and FQNEAQ (reference sequence). Trimming removed 5 bases at V and 3 bases at J, with 14 bases between. For the CDR3, the DNA is TGTGCCAGCAGCCCCGACACCCGAGACTACGAGCAGTACTTC. It specifies CASSPDTRDYEQYF.

The table lists this clonotype with many counts. This chain uses TRBV27 with TRBJ2-7; TRBD2 agrees at 11 bases. This CDR3 spans 16 amino acids. Germline V gene lookup returns CDR1 MNHEY and CDR2 SMNVEV (reference sequence). J lost 1 base, V lost 3 bases, and 5 bases had no gene match. CDR3 sequence (DNA): TGTGCCAGCAGTTTTATAGCGGGAGGGCCGTCCTACGAGCAGTACTTC. It yields the protein CASSFIAGGPSYEQYF.

This clonotype came up many times. V usage is TRBV20-1 and J usage is TRBJ2-1; TRBD1 or TRBD2 may be the D gene (5 bases each). This CDR3 has 14 amino acids. The V end lost 5 bases, the J end lost 5 bases, and 16 bases lay between the germline ends. CDR1 is DFQATT, CDR2 SNEGSKA, per germline (reference sequence). This CDR3 reads CSAHTYLGDNEQFF. The CDR3 nucleotides read TGCAGTGCTCATACCTACCTGGGGGACAATGAGCAGTTCTTC.

This clonotype has ten or more counts. The chain employs TRBV6-2 or TRBV6-3 and TRBJ2-2, with D tentatively TRBD2 (6 bases). Trimming shortened V by 4 bases and J by 3 bases, and 12 bases separated the two germline ends. The germline gives CDR1 MNHEY, CDR2 SVGEGT. The CDR3 sequence is 15 residues long. CDR3 bases: TGTGCCAGCAGTTCCTATGGGGGGTACACCGGGGAGCTGTTTTTT. Protein: CASSSYGGYTGELFF.

This clonotype was observed a few times. This chain joins TRBV20-1 and TRBJ2-1, with TRBD2 matching 15 bases. The CDR3 is 16 residues long. The germline gives CDR1 DFQATT, CDR2 SNEGSKA (reference sequence). V shed 6 bases, J shed 3 bases, and the junction held 6 bases outside the gene matches. CDR3 in amino acids: CSATGTSGGNYNEQFF. The CDR3, as DNA: TGCAGTGCCACCGGGACTAGCGGGGGGAACTACAATGAGCAGTTCTTC.

In this sample, this clonotype turned up many times. The chain employs TRBV5-6 and TRBJ2-2, with a weak D call TRBD2 (6 bases). From germline, CDR1 is SGHDT and CDR2 YYEEEE. V gave up 4 bases and J gave up 5 bases, with 9 bases separating them. The CDR3 sequence is 13 residues long. The CDR3 loop is CASSAGTTGELFF. The CDR3 DNA sequence: TGTGCCAGCAGCGCCGGGACTACCGGGGAGCTGTTTTTT.

This clonotype was counted at least ten times. This chain uses TRBV12-3 or TRBV12-4 with TRBJ2-7; the D gene is possibly TRBD2 (6 bases). The CDR3 spans 14 residues. V lost 6 bases and J lost 3, with 15 bases in between. CDR3 residues: CASSEGLPVYEQYF. For the CDR3, the DNA is TGTGCCAGCAGCGAGGGACTCCCTGTCTACGAGCAGTACTTC.

This clonotype was recorded many times. The CDR3 coding sequence is TGCGCCAGCAGCAGGCTAGCGCCTAGCACAGATACGCAGTATTTT. Amino acids: CASSRLAPSTDTQYF. The V call is TRBV5-1, the J call TRBJ2-3; D is perhaps TRBD2 (6 bases). Germline loops: CDR1 SGHRS, CDR2 YFSETQ. This CDR3 contains 15 residues. V lost 4 bases, J lost 0 bases, and 12 bases lay in between.

Comments on this clonotype: One end of the junction varies from germline; a read error may be responsible. The chain recombines TRBV15 with TRBJ1-4; no definite D call. This CDR3 contains 11 residues. Germline lookup yields CDR1 LNHNV and CDR2 YYDKDF (reference sequence). CDR3 protein: CATSTGGKLFF. DNA for the CDR3: TGTGCCACTAGCACTGGAGGGAAACTGTTTTTT.

The chain uses TRBV30 and TRBJ2-7; TRBD1 is a possible D gene (7 bases). The CDR3 has 12 amino acids. Germline CDR1 is GTSNPN and CDR2 is SVGIG (reference sequence). The ends were cut back, 3 bases at V and 4 bases at J, with 10 bases in the middle. The CDR3 region is CAWSAGGYEQYF. In DNA form, the CDR3 reads TGTGCCTGGAGCGCAGGGGGGTACGAGCAGTACTTC.

This clonotype was observed at least ten times. This chain connects TRBV7-9 to TRBJ1-2, with D possibly TRBD1 on 6 matching bases. CDR1 and CDR2 (germline): SEHNR, FQNEAQ (reference sequence). Deletions cut 4 bases from V and 4 bases from J, with 16 bases between. The CDR3 loop spans 15 amino acids. CDR3 DNA: TGTGCCAGCAGCTCCCCTTGGCCAGGGGCCTATGGCTACACCTTC. The encoded protein is CASSSPWPGAYGYTF.

In its sample, this clonotype was seen many times. CDR3 in amino acids: CSARDYKALGGELFF. CDR3 nucleotides: TGCAGTGCTAGGGACTATAAGGCGTTAGGCGGGGAGCTGTTTTTT. The genes are TRBV20-1 and TRBJ2-2, with D tentatively TRBD2 (6 bases). CDR1 is DFQATT and CDR2 is SNEGSKA in the germline V gene (reference sequence). V lost 3 bases, J lost 7 bases, and 18 bases lay in between. The CDR3 has 15 amino acids.

The CDR3 coding sequence is TGTGCCAGCAGCAAGTTAAGGACAGATACGCAGTATTTT. It is translated as CASSKLRTDTQYF. The rearrangement links TRBV13 to TRBJ2-3; D remains ambiguous. This CDR3 has 13 residues. Trimming removed 5 bases from V and 3 bases from J, with 9 bases in between. The germline CDR1 and CDR2 sequences are PRHDT and FYEKMQ (reference sequence).

The table lists this clonotype with many counts. The rearrangement links TRBV4-3 to TRBJ2-1; D might be TRBD2 (6 bases). The CDR3 loop spans 13 amino acids. Trimming stripped 3 bases from V and 9 bases from J, with 12 bases between. Per the germline V gene, CDR1 is LGHNA and CDR2 is YSLEER. The CDR3 protein is CASSHRRAAEQFF. CDR3 nucleotide sequence: TGCGCCAGCAGCCACCGGAGGGCAGCTGAGCAGTTCTTC.

Regarding this clonotype: This could be a read error, since a much larger clone is one nucleotide away. The J gene is TRBJ2-7, the V gene TRBV20-1; weak D call: TRBD1 (5 bases). The CDR3 is 11 residues long. Trimming removed 5 bases from V and 9 bases from J, with 14 bases in between. CDR1 is DFQATT, CDR2 SNEGSKA, per germline (reference sequence). The DNA of the CDR3 is TGCAGTGCTGGGGCAGGGTATGTGCAGTACTTC. Its protein product is CSAGAGYVQYF.

This clonotype was recorded at least ten times. CDR3: CASSPYQDRVSSGYTF. The CDR3 DNA sequence: TGTGCCAGCTCACCGTATCAGGACAGGGTGTCCTCTGGCTACACCTTC. The J gene is TRBJ1-2, the V gene TRBV18; 8 bases align to TRBD1. In germline, CDR1 is KGHSH, CDR2 LQKENI. CDR3 size: 16 residues. V lost 3 bases, J lost 7 bases, and 13 bases stayed unmatched.

This clonotype appeared many times. V gene TRBV25-1 combines with J gene TRBJ2-7; TRBD1 is a possible D gene (5 bases). The CDR3 totals 16 residues. Germline assignment: CDR1 MGHDK and CDR2 SYGVNS. V gave up 3 bases and J gave up 2 bases, with 17 bases separating them. Here the CDR3 DNA reads TGTGCCAGCAGTGAGTACTTCAGGACACCTACCTACGAGCAGTACTTC. This sequence encodes CASSEYFRTPTYEQYF.